These 22 T cell receptor beta chains originate from one sample sequenced in a study of control samples from healthy donors and cancer patients. Sequenced by immunoSEQ multiplex PCR; TCRdb stores in-frame clones only, minus some. In the table there are roughly 450,000 clones, about 93% of which are singletons. Sequences were obtained from PBMCs. Receptor source: a man aged 40-55 years with head and neck cancer.

This clone showed up many times. Other nucleotide sequences from this sample produce the same CDR3. CDR3 loop: CASSLSPLHF. As DNA, the CDR3 is TGCGCCAGCAGTCTTTCACCCCTCCACTTT. The chain carries TRBV23-1 and TRBJ1-6; D gene unclear. TRBV23-1 is given ORF status, its function remaining uncertain. Trimming pared 4 bases from V and 9 bases from J, leaving 1 base between. CDR3 length equals 10 residues.

A single count supports this clone. This rearrangement joins TRBV19 to TRBJ1-5, with TRBD1 identical over 9 bases. The CDR3 sequence is 13 residues long. Trimming at V came to 6 bases and at J to 9 bases, leaving 6 bases not matched to a gene. Germline CDR1 and CDR2: LNHDA and SQIVND (reference sequence). CDR3 nucleotides: TGTGCCAGTAGGGACAGGGGCCTGGGGCCCCAGCATTTT. It is translated as CASRDRGLGPQHF.

V gene TRBV30 combines with J gene TRBJ2-3; D perhaps matches TRBD2 (5 bases). The CDR3 sequence is 16 residues long. CDR1 GTSNPN and CDR2 SVGIG come from the germline V gene (reference sequence). V gave up 0 bases and J gave up 1 base, with 14 bases separating them. The CDR3: CAWSVTRFRGTDTQYF. The DNA for the CDR3 is TGTGCCTGGAGTGTTACTAGGTTTCGGGGCACAGATACGCAGTATTTT.

This chain joins TRBV7-3 and TRBJ2-3; D is ambiguous. V was cut by 5 bases and J by 2 bases, with 8 bases left in between. Germline lookup yields CDR1 SGHTA and CDR2 FQGTGA. CDR3 length equals 13 residues. In DNA form, the CDR3 reads TGTGCCAGCAGCCCACAATTCACAGATACGCAGTATTTT. Translation gives CASSPQFTDTQYF.

J is TRBJ1-4 and V is TRBV5-4; D remains unclear. V was cut by 1 base and J by 4 bases, with 8 bases left in between. There are 14 residues in the CDR3. Per germline, CDR1 SGHNT and CDR2 YYREEE (reference sequence). CDR3 amino acids: CASSLRGSNEKLFF. The CDR3 DNA reads as TGTGCCAGCAGCTTGCGGGGAAGTAATGAAAAACTGTTTTTT.

The chain joins TRBV11-2 to TRBJ1-5; no reliable D call. The CDR3 runs to 13 residues. The germline gives CDR1 SGHAT, CDR2 FQNNGV. The ends were cut back, 0 bases at V and 4 bases at J, with 4 bases in the middle. The CDR3 loop is CASSLERNQPQHF. CDR3 nucleotide sequence: TGTGCCAGCAGCTTAGAACGGAATCAGCCCCAGCATTTT.

This clone occurred once. V usage is TRBV5-4 and J usage is TRBJ1-4, with 12 bases matching TRBD1. CDR1 is SGHNT, CDR2 YYREEE, per germline (reference sequence). This CDR3 spans 16 amino acids. Germline trimming cut 3 bases from V and 8 bases from J; bases unmatched to any gene: 8. The chain's CDR3 is CASSSEGTGGREKLFF. The CDR3 DNA follows: TGTGCCAGCAGCTCTGAGGGGACAGGGGGCAGAGAAAAACTGTTTTTT.

V and J are TRBV6-5 and TRBJ2-7; the D gene is possibly TRBD1 (6 bases). Germline V CDR1 and CDR2: MNHEY, SVGAGI. V was pared by 4 bases and J by 1 base, with 14 bases between. The CDR3 has 15 amino acids. For the CDR3, the DNA is TGTGCCAGCAGTTCAGGGGCCGTGGAGTCCTACGAGCAGTACTTC. The encoded protein is CASSSGAVESYEQYF.

The chain is built from TRBV5-1 and TRBJ2-7, with 11 bases aligning to TRBD2. CDR3 length: 14 amino acids. Trimming removed 4 bases from V and 2 bases from J; junction bases left unmatched: 2. Germline values: CDR1 SGHRS, CDR2 YFSETQ. CDR3 protein: CASSGTSGAYEQYF. In nucleotides, the CDR3 is TGCGCCAGCAGCGGGACTAGCGGCGCCTACGAGCAGTACTTC. Looking up the rest from reference TRBV5-1 and TRBJ2-7 gives the full variable domain: KAGVTQTPRYLIKTRGQQVTLSCSPISGHRSVSWYQQTPGQGLQFLFEYFSETQRNKGNFPGRFSGRQFSNSRSEMNVSTLELGDSALYLCASSGTSGAYEQYFGPGTRLTVT.

This chain connects TRBV20-1 to TRBJ1-2; 7 bases agree with TRBD1. CDR3 size: 13 residues. V shed 3 bases and J 4 bases; nucleotides not matched to a gene: 5. Germline assignment: CDR1 DFQATT and CDR2 SNEGSKA (reference sequence). CDR3 residues: CSASRTGVYGYTF. CDR3 coding DNA: TGCAGTGCTAGTAGGACAGGTGTCTATGGCTACACCTTC.

The gene calls are TRBV27 and TRBJ2-7; D is perhaps TRBD2 (5 bases). V lost 6 bases and J 4 bases, leaving 22 bases between the germline ends. The germline V gene encodes CDR1 MNHEY and CDR2 SMNVEV (reference sequence). The CDR3 is made up of 16 amino acids. The CDR3 here is CASSLAKGVKRYEQYF. Written as DNA, the CDR3 is TGTGCCAGCAGCCTAGCTAAGGGAGTTAAAAGGTACGAGCAGTACTTC.

This sequence joins TRBV5-5 and TRBJ1-2; D is possibly TRBD1 (6 bases). V was clipped by 0 bases and J by 0 bases, with 9 bases between them. Germline loops: CDR1 SGHKS, CDR2 YYEKEE (reference sequence). This CDR3 region has 15 residues. This chain's CDR3 is CASSLEWTANYGYTF. Written as DNA, the CDR3 is TGTGCCAGCAGCTTGGAATGGACAGCTAACTATGGCTACACCTTC.

The V and J genes are TRBV3-1 (or the pseudogene TRBV3-2) and TRBJ1-4, with D uncertain. CDR1 LGHDT and CDR2 YNNKEL come from the germline V gene (reference sequence). V was shortened by 3 bases and J by 4 bases, with 9 bases between the two germline ends. The CDR3 spans 14 residues. In DNA form, the CDR3 reads TGTGCCAGCAGCCAGGCAGCATTTAATGAAAAACTGTTTTTT. Translating gives CASSQAAFNEKLFF.

Points on this clone: One end of the junction does not line up with germline, which may come from a read error. The gene calls are TRBV7-7 and TRBJ2-2, with 9 bases lining up with TRBD1. CDR1 SSHAT and CDR2 FNYEAQ come from the germline V gene (reference sequence). The CDR3 extends over 16 amino acids. The CDR3 nucleotides read TGTGCTAGCAGCTTAGCACAGGGGGCCGTCACCGGGGAGCTGTTTTTT. Translating gives CASSLAQGAVTGELFF.

The V call is TRBV20-1, the J call TRBJ1-5; no reliable D call. The CDR3 is 12 residues long. CDR1 and CDR2 from the germline V gene are DFQATT and SNEGSKA (reference sequence). V was pared by 3 bases and J by 3 bases, with 6 bases between. CDR3 residues: CSASRINQPQHF. The DNA for the CDR3 is TGCAGTGCTAGTAGAATCAATCAGCCCCAGCATTTT.

This clone was found once. The rearrangement uses TRBV25-1 and TRBJ2-6, with D tentatively TRBD1 (6 bases). Between the trimmed V and J ends, which lost 4 bases and 2 bases, there was a span of 6 bases. CDR3 length: 14 residues. Germline V gene lookup returns CDR1 MGHDK and CDR2 SYGVNS. CDR3 sequence reads: CASSGGPGANVLTF. As DNA, the CDR3 is TGTGCCAGCAGTGGGGGGCCTGGGGCCAACGTCCTGACTTTC.

This chain uses TRBV7-6 with TRBJ1-3; D not certain. CDR3 length equals 12 residues. Per the germline V gene, CDR1 is SGHVS and CDR2 is FNYEAQ. V shed 6 bases and J shed 7 bases, with 10 bases lying between them. This CDR3 is CASRDFMNTIYF. The CDR3 bases are TGTGCCAGCAGGGACTTTATGAACACCATATATTTT.

The chain is built from TRBV12-3 or TRBV12-4 and TRBJ2-7, with a possible D match to TRBD1 (5 bases). This CDR3 is 13 amino acids long. Trimming left V 2 bases short and J 6 bases short, with 11 bases between. The CDR3 bases are TGTGCCAGCAGTTTAAAGGGTAGGGGCGAGCAGTACTTC. Amino acid sequence: CASSLKGRGEQYF.

Comments on this clone: The junction shows a germline mismatch at one end, possibly a read error. The V gene is TRBV6-2 or TRBV6-3, the J gene TRBJ1-5; TRBD1 aligns across 12 bases. This CDR3 has 17 amino acids. The germline gives CDR1 MNHEY, CDR2 SVGEGT. CDR3 in DNA: TGTGCCAGCAGTTGGGACAGGGGGCAAATCGGGGATCAGCCCCGGCATTTT. It is translated as CASSWDRGQIGDQPRHF.

This rearrangement joins TRBV7-9 to TRBJ2-2, with D perhaps assigned TRBD1 or TRBD2 (5 bases each). This CDR3 spans 15 amino acids. CDR1 is SEHNR, CDR2 FQNEAQ, per germline (reference sequence). The V end lost 1 base, the J end lost 0 bases, and 6 bases lay between the germline ends. This CDR3 reads CASSLGDANTGELFF. The CDR3 DNA follows: TGTGCCAGCAGCTTAGGGGACGCGAACACCGGGGAGCTGTTTTTT.

This clone was seen only once. The V call is TRBV9, the J call TRBJ2-2; D unclear. CDR1 SGDLS and CDR2 YYNGEE come from the germline V gene. The V and J ends lost 0 bases and 6 bases respectively, with 6 bases between them. The CDR3 consists of 13 residues. CDR3 sequence reads: CASSVVSAGELFF. CDR3 in DNA: TGTGCCAGCAGCGTAGTGTCAGCCGGGGAGCTGTTTTTT.

The genes are TRBV7-8 and TRBJ2-3; 7 positions match TRBD1. Germline V gene lookup returns CDR1 SGHVS and CDR2 FQNEAQ. The CDR3 covers 16 residues. V lost 9 bases, J lost 0 bases, and 12 bases stayed unmatched. CDR3 nucleotides: TGTGCCAGTATTGTTATAGGGACAGCAAGCACAGATACGCAGTATTTT. It codes for CASIVIGTASTDTQYF.